Listed below are T cell receptor beta chains from one sample, sequenced in a study of neurological immune-mediated disorders. MiXCR, run by TCRdb on the 5' RACE reads, gives a single entry per CDR3 protein. The sample lists 65,000 to 70,000 distinct CDR3 sequences, around 4% occurring once. Source material: PBMCs. The source of these receptors is a man aged 45-65 years with multiple sclerosis. Both conserved end residues are part of each CDR3. Each record gives: clone size, V gene, J gene, D gene, CDR3 DNA, CDR3 protein. A D gene is named only where the DNA matches it firmly. Expanded clones are given a class, and other clones once, few, many or no size at all.

many	TRBV5-1	TRBJ2-5	NA	TGCGCCAGCAGCTTGTGGGGGGATCCCGAGACCCAGTACTTC	CASSLWGDPETQYF
many	TRBV5-1	TRBJ1-1	NA	TGCGCCAGCAGCTTGGTATCAGGGCAGATCACTGAAGCTTTCTTT	CASSLVSGQITEAFF
many	TRBV20-1	TRBJ1-5	NA	TGCAGTGCTAGAGATTACCGAAGCAATCAGCCCCAGCATTTT	CSARDYRSNQPQHF
many	TRBV20-1	TRBJ1-5	NA	TGCAGTGCTAGAGGGGGGGTGAGCAATCAGCCCCAGCATTTT	CSARGGVSNQPQHF
many	TRBV20-1	TRBJ2-1	NA	TGCAGTGCTAGGGTCGGCAGCAATGAGCAGTTCTTC	CSARVGSNEQFF
many	TRBV7-9	TRBJ1-2	NA	TGTGCCAGCAGCTTAGACAGGAGGGTCCACACCTTC	CASSLDRRVHTF
many	TRBV5-1	TRBJ2-3	TRBD2	TGCGCCAGCAGCCCCGCTGCGGGGGGGCCAGATACGCAGTATTTT	CASSPAAGGPDTQYF
many	TRBV7-2	TRBJ2-5	TRBD2	TGTGCCAGCAGCCCTGGGCTTTTATCTAGCGGGGCATCGGAGACCCAGTACTTC	CASSPGLLSSGASETQYF
many	TRBV5-1	TRBJ2-4	TRBD2	TGCGCCAGCCCGAATGAGATAGCGGGCTTTAACTTAGCCAAAAACATTCAGTACTTC	CASPNEIAGFNLAKNIQYF
many	TRBV5-1	TRBJ2-3	TRBD1	TGCGCCAGCAGCTTGGATCGACAGGGAAGCACAGATACGCAGTATTTT	CASSLDRQGSTDTQYF
many	TRBV20-1	TRBJ2-1	TRBD1	TGCAGTGCTAGAGATCCTCTTACAGGGGGCGCCGGGTTTGTCTATGAGCAGTTCTTC	CSARDPLTGGAGFVYEQFF
many	TRBV5-1	TRBJ2-5	NA	TGCGCCAGCAGCACGACAGAGACCCAGTACTTC	CASSTTETQYF
many	TRBV7-9	TRBJ1-4	NA	TGTGCCAGCAGCCCCCCCCTAAATAATGAAAAACTGTTTTTT	CASSPPLNNEKLFF
many	TRBV5-1	TRBJ2-3	TRBD1	TGCGCCAGCAGCTTGTCAGACAGGGGGCGGACAGATACGCAGTATTTT	CASSLSDRGRTDTQYF
NA	TRBV12-3/TRBV12-4	TRBJ2-5	TRBD2	TGTGCCAGCAGTTTCCGTTTTATAGCGGGGGGAACAGGGGAGACCCAGTACTTC	CASSFRFIAGGTGETQYF
NA	TRBV18	TRBJ1-2	TRBD1	TGTGCCAGCTCGTCATCTGGGACAGCCTATGGCTACACCTTC	CASSSSGTAYGYTF
many	TRBV6-6	TRBJ1-6	NA	TGTGCCAGCAGTTACTCGACCAGGGGCAATTCACCCCTCCACTTT	CASSYSTRGNSPLHF
many	TRBV5-1	TRBJ2-5	TRBD2	TGCGCCAGCAGCCGATATCAAGCCGATCTAGCGGTTTTGCAAGAGACCCAGTACTTC	CASSRYQADLAVLQETQYF
many	TRBV6-5	TRBJ1-6	TRBD1	TGTGCCAGCAGTTACTCGGCAGGGGGCAGCTATAATTCACCCCTCCACTTT	CASSYSAGGSYNSPLHF
many	TRBV20-1	TRBJ1-5	TRBD1	TGCAGTGCAAAAGGGACAGTCAGCAATCAGCCCCAGCATTTT	CSAKGTVSNQPQHF
many	TRBV4-1	TRBJ1-1	NA	TGCGCCAGCAGCCTACAGGGTAGCACTGAAGCTTTCTTT	CASSLQGSTEAFF
many	TRBV20-1	TRBJ2-7	TRBD2	TGCAGTGCTAGAGGTAGCGGGGGGCTAACCTACGAGCAGTACTTC	CSARGSGGLTYEQYF
many	TRBV12-3/TRBV12-4	TRBJ2-1	NA	TGTGCCAGCAGTTTATCCTGGGATGAGCAGTTCTTC	CASSLSWDEQFF
many	TRBV10-3	TRBJ2-1	TRBD2	TGTGCCATCAGTGGTAGCGGGGGGGCGGAAGATGAGCAGTTCTTC	CAISGSGGAEDEQFF
few	TRBV6-6	TRBJ2-3	TRBD2	TGTGCCAGCAGTTATCGAATAGCGGGGGGTACCGACTACACAGATACGCAGTATTTT	CASSYRIAGGTDYTDTQYF
NA	TRBV5-6	TRBJ2-2	NA	TGTGCCAGCAGCTTTCCCATGACCGGGGAGCTGTTTTTT	CASSFPMTGELFF
NA	TRBV20-1	TRBJ1-5	NA	TGCAGTGCTAGTAGAGGTTGGGGTAATCAGCCCCAGCATTTT	CSASRGWGNQPQHF
many	TRBV7-9	TRBJ1-1	NA	TGTGCCAGCAGCTCCCCCGGGGGACTACAGATGAACACTGAAGCTTTCTTT	CASSSPGGLQMNTEAFF
many	TRBV10-2	TRBJ1-1	TRBD1	TGCGCCAGCAGTGGGCAGGGGGCTGGAAACACTGAAGCTTTCTTT	CASSGQGAGNTEAFF
many	TRBV6-5	TRBJ1-2	NA	TGTGCCAGCAGTTACGGGACCGGTAGTGGTATGAGCTACACCTTC	CASSYGTGSGMSYTF
many	TRBV7-9	TRBJ2-5	TRBD2	TGTGCCAGCAGCTTAGGAGGAGATAGCGGGGTCCGGGAGACCCAGTACTTC	CASSLGGDSGVRETQYF
many	TRBV7-9	TRBJ1-4	NA	TGTGCCAGCACGAAGGGGGTTAATGAAAAACTGTTTTTT	CASTKGVNEKLFF
many	TRBV5-1	TRBJ2-4	TRBD1	TGCGCCAGCAGCTTGGACGCGACAGGGGCCAAAAACATTCAGTACTTC	CASSLDATGAKNIQYF
many	TRBV20-1	TRBJ2-5	NA	TGCAGTGCTAGTTCAGGGTCCGAGACCCAGTACTTC	CSASSGSETQYF
many	TRBV27	TRBJ1-5	TRBD1	TGTGCCAGCACTCGGACAGGGGGCGGCAATCAGCCCCAGCATTTT	CASTRTGGGNQPQHF
many	TRBV2	TRBJ1-6	NA	TGTGCCAGCAGACGGGACTATAATTCACCCCTCAACTTT	CASRRDYNSPLNF
many	TRBV6-2/TRBV6-3	TRBJ1-5	NA	TGTGCCAGCCAGGAGGGACACCGGAATCAGCCCCAGCATTTT	CASQEGHRNQPQHF
many	TRBV27	TRBJ2-1	TRBD2	TGTGCCAGCAGTTTAGGGACTACGTACAATGAGCAGTTCTTC	CASSLGTTYNEQFF
many	TRBV10-3	TRBJ2-1	NA	TGTGCCATCAGTGGGTGGGCGGAAATCTCCTACAATGAGCAGTTCTTC	CAISGWAEISYNEQFF
many	TRBV5-1	TRBJ2-5	NA	TGCGCCAGCAGCTTGCGCAGGGGAGAGACCCAGTACTTC	CASSLRRGETQYF
many	TRBV12-3/TRBV12-4	TRBJ1-1	TRBD1	TGTGCCAGCAGCTCGGACAGGGGGCCCACTGAAGCTTTCTTT	CASSSDRGPTEAFF
many	TRBV21-1	TRBJ1-5	NA	TGTGCCAGCAGCAAATCCTTCATGACCCAGCATTTT	CASSKSFMTQHF
many	TRBV7-9	TRBJ2-1	TRBD2	TGTGCCAGCAGCTCGGCGACTAGCGGTTATTACAATGAGCAGTTCTTC	CASSSATSGYYNEQFF
many	TRBV12-3/TRBV12-4	TRBJ1-5	NA	TGTGCCAGCAGTTTGACAGATAGGGTTCAGCCCCAGCATTTT	CASSLTDRVQPQHF
NA	TRBV25-1	TRBJ2-1	NA	TGTGCCAGCAGTGACGTCACAGGGCCGTTCAATGAGCAGTTCTTC	CASSDVTGPFNEQFF
many	TRBV7-2	TRBJ2-5	NA	TGTGCCAGCAGGGGCACAGGCGGAGAGACCCAGTACTTC	CASRGTGGETQYF
many	TRBV20-1	TRBJ1-2	NA	TGCAGTGCTAGAGCGGCACGTTCCTATGGCTACACCTTC	CSARAARSYGYTF
many	TRBV5-1	TRBJ2-5	NA	TGCGCCAGCAGCGTCGGGGGCGAGACCCAGTACTTC	CASSVGGETQYF
many	TRBV5-1	TRBJ2-5	NA	TGCGCCAGCAGCTTACTTTTTACCGGGACTTCGGTTGAGACCCAGTACTTC	CASSLLFTGTSVETQYF
many	TRBV7-2	TRBJ1-2	NA	TGTGCCAGCAGCTTACAGGGAGGGGACTATGGCTACACCTTC	CASSLQGGDYGYTF
many	TRBV5-5	TRBJ1-5	TRBD1	TGTGCCAGCAGCTTGGGGGACAGCAAAGCGCCCCAGCATTTT	CASSLGDSKAPQHF
many	TRBV7-8	TRBJ2-1	NA	TGTGCCAGCAGCTTATTCGATGAGCAGTTCTTC	CASSLFDEQFF
many	TRBV12-3/TRBV12-4	TRBJ2-5	NA	TGTGCCAGCAGTTTAGGAGGCAGGGCGCCCGGGGAGTACTTC	CASSLGGRAPGEYF
many	TRBV20-1	TRBJ1-3	TRBD1	TGCAGTGCTAGAGATGTACGGACAGGGTCTGGAAACACCATATATTTT	CSARDVRTGSGNTIYF
many	TRBV6-5	TRBJ1-2	TRBD1	TGTGCCAGCAGTCCCGGACAGGGAGGGCCCTATGGCTACACCTTC	CASSPGQGGPYGYTF
many	TRBV10-3	TRBJ2-5	TRBD2	TGTGCCATCTCATTCACCGGGACTAGCGGGCCTGGGACCCAGTACTTC	CAISFTGTSGPGTQYF
many	TRBV28	TRBJ1-5	NA	TGTGCCAGCAGTTTAGGGGGCTCTCTCAATCAGCCCCAGCATTTT	CASSLGGSLNQPQHF